These 21 T cell receptor beta chains were all obtained from the same sample, sequenced in a study of control samples from healthy donors and cancer patients. Clones were sequenced by immunoSEQ multiplex PCR, and TCRdb holds only the in-frame ones, with some missing. The sample records around 79,000 clones, roughly 93% being singletons. Sequenced sample: PBMCs. These receptors were obtained from a woman between 40 and 55 years old with lung cancer.

The V gene is TRBV6-5, the J gene TRBJ1-1, with a weak D call TRBD1 (6 bases). Germline V CDR1 and CDR2: MNHEY, SVGAGI. V was cut by 5 bases and J by 1 base, with 14 bases left in between. The CDR3 consists of 15 residues. CDR3 residues: CASSHMTGANTEAFF. CDR3 bases: TGTGCCAGCAGTCACATGACAGGCGCGAACACTGAAGCTTTCTTT.

This chain uses TRBV29-1 with TRBJ2-5; the D gene is possibly TRBD1 (5 bases). Germline lookup yields CDR1 SQVTM and CDR2 ANQGSEA. Trimming pared 0 bases from V and 7 bases from J, leaving 6 bases between. This CDR3 contains 11 residues. The CDR3: CSVEDQGTQYF. CDR3 nucleotide sequence: TGCAGCGTTGAAGATCAGGGGACCCAGTACTTC. Full variable domain (remainder filled in from reference TRBV29-1 and TRBJ2-5): SAVISQKPSRDICQRGTSLTIQCQVDSQVTMMFWYRQQPGQSLTLIATANQGSEATYESGFVIDKFPISRPNLTFSTLTVSNMSPEDSSIYLCSVEDQGTQYFGPGTRLLVL.

The chain is built from TRBV5-1 and TRBJ1-1, with no clear D. The ends were cut back, 2 bases at V and 10 bases at J, with 15 bases in the middle. The CDR3 contains 13 residues. CDR1 SGHRS and CDR2 YFSETQ come from the germline V gene. For the CDR3, the DNA is TGCGCCAGCAGCTTCGAGGGAGGCGCGGTAGCTTTCTTT. It encodes CASSFEGGAVAFF.

The chain links TRBV9 to TRBJ1-1; 8 bases match TRBD1. With 0 bases clipped from V and 7 bases from J, the junction kept 5 bases outside the gene matches. Germline CDR1 is SGDLS and CDR2 is YYNGEE. The CDR3 is 14 residues long. CDR3 in DNA: TGTGCCAGCAGCGTAGGCCCACAGGGGGTTGAAGCTTTCTTT. Translating it yields CASSVGPQGVEAFF.

This clone is a singleton in its sample. A read error may produce the germline difference seen at one junction end. The chain is built from TRBV7-7 and TRBJ1-3; weak D call: TRBD1 (6 bases). The CDR3 has 14 amino acids. Germline V gives CDR1 SSHAT, CDR2 FNYEAQ (reference sequence). CDR3 sequence: CASSPAGDGNTIYF. The CDR3 bases are TGTGCTAGCAGCCCCGCAGGGGACGGAAACACCATATATTTT.

The gene calls are TRBV5-8 and TRBJ1-5; D may be TRBD1 (5 bases). The germline V gene has CDR1 SGHTS and CDR2 YDEGEE. The CDR3 runs to 14 residues. The V and J ends lost 5 bases and 5 bases respectively, with 14 bases between them. CDR3 amino acids: CASRRGRTHQPQHF. The CDR3 DNA follows: TGTGCCAGCAGGCGGGGACGGACCCATCAGCCCCAGCATTTT.

V and J are TRBV11-2 and TRBJ1-6; 8 nucleotides match TRBD1. CDR1 SGHAT and CDR2 FQNNGV come from the germline V gene. The CDR3 spans 15 residues. V dropped 1 base and J dropped 9; count of bases not matched to a gene: 5. Here the CDR3 reads CASSLAAGGGSPLHF. The CDR3 DNA is TGTGCCAGCAGCTTAGCCGCAGGGGGCGGTTCACCCCTCCACTTT.

The chain joins TRBV9 to TRBJ2-2; possibly TRBD2 for D (5 bases). CDR1 SGDLS and CDR2 YYNGEE come from the germline V gene. V was cut by 3 bases and J by 6 bases, with 15 bases left in between. The CDR3 runs 15 residues. CDR3 DNA: TGTGCCAGCAGCGCGGGAAGTCGTAGCGCCGGGGAGCTGTTTTTT. The encoded protein is CASSAGSRSAGELFF.

CDR3 nucleotides: TGTGCCAGCAGCCCACAGGGGATAAGCACAGATACGCAGTATTTT. Its translation is CASSPQGISTDTQYF. The rearrangement joins TRBV5-6 to TRBJ2-3, with 7 positions matching TRBD1. In germline, CDR1 is SGHDT, CDR2 YYEEEE. The junction had 5 bases not matched to a gene; V was cut back by 4 bases and J by 0 bases. CDR3 length: 15 residues.

The CDR3, as DNA: TGCAGCGTCGCCACGGGACAGAGTTACGAGCAGTACTTC. This sequence encodes CSVATGQSYEQYF. This chain links TRBV29-1 with TRBJ2-7; 7 bases are shared with TRBD1. The trim removed 6 bases at V and 4 bases at J, leaving 9 bases unmatched. Germline V CDR1 and CDR2: SQVTM, ANQGSEA. CDR3 size: 13 residues.

With respect to this clone: The conserved closing phenylalanine or tryptophan is absent in this CDR3, likely reflecting a read error. The rearrangement joins TRBV5-1 to TRBJ1-6, with 7 bases lining up with TRBD1. This CDR3 is 15 amino acids long. The junction had 12 bases not matched to a gene; V was cut back by 5 bases and J by 10 bases. The V gene's germline CDR1 is SGHRS and CDR2 YFSETQ. CDR3 amino acids: CASSEDRVQGSPLHL. The CDR3 DNA reads TGCGCCAGCAGTGAAGACAGGGTCCAGGGGTCACCCCTCCACCTT.

The chain carries TRBV19 and TRBJ1-4; the match to TRBD1 covers 7 bases. Per germline, CDR1 LNHDA and CDR2 SQIVND (reference sequence). The CDR3 runs 15 residues. V lost 3 bases and J lost 7; bases outside the gene matches: 8. The CDR3 DNA follows: TGTGCCAGTAGTATCGAGGGACAGCCCGTTGAAAAACTGTTTTTT. Amino acids: CASSIEGQPVEKLFF.

The chain carries TRBV7-8 and TRBJ2-7; D remains unclear. The CDR3 sequence is 14 residues long. CDR1 is SGHVS and CDR2 is FQNEAQ in the germline V gene. V lost 4 bases and J lost 2, with 12 bases in between. The DNA of the CDR3 is TGTGCCAGCAGCTCCGGACGGTTTACCTACGAGCAGTACTTC. Amino acid sequence: CASSSGRFTYEQYF. The variable domain in full, completed from reference TRBV7-8 and TRBJ2-7, reads GAGVSQSPRYKVAKRGQDVALRCDPISGHVSLFWYQQALGQGPEFLTYFQNEAQLDKSGLPSDRFFAERPEGSVSTLKIQRTQQEDSAVYLCASSSGRFTYEQYFGPGTRLTVT.

The chain has TRBV6-5 and TRBJ1-2, with 7 bases identical to TRBD1. Germline lookup yields CDR1 MNHEY and CDR2 SVGAGI. After removal of 8 bases from V and 6 bases from J, the junction contained 6 bases not matched to a gene. This CDR3 is 12 amino acids long. This CDR3 reads CASAKTGNGYTF. The CDR3, as DNA: TGTGCCAGCGCTAAGACAGGGAATGGCTACACCTTC.

This chain joins TRBV19 and TRBJ1-5; 7 nucleotides align to TRBD1. The trim removed 8 bases at V and 0 bases at J, leaving 13 bases unmatched. There are 17 residues in the CDR3. Germline CDR1 is LNHDA and CDR2 is SQIVND (reference sequence). CDR3 in DNA: TGTGCCAGTTTATCGGGACAGACACAATATAGCAATCAGCCCCAGCATTTT. It specifies CASLSGQTQYSNQPQHF.

The chain recombines TRBV28 with TRBJ1-2, with D possibly matching TRBD1 (6 bases). With 2 bases removed from V and 8 bases from J, the gap between germline ends came to 12 bases. This CDR3 contains 13 residues. Germline CDR1 MDHEN, CDR2 SYDVKM. CDR3 coding DNA: TGTGCCAGCAGTTTACGACAGGATAGAGGCTACACCTTC. This sequence encodes CASSLRQDRGYTF.

This clone appeared a single time. The CDR3: CASSLGTTEAFF. The DNA for the CDR3 is TGTGCCAGCAGCCTCGGAACGACTGAAGCTTTCTTT. The V call is TRBV7-9, the J call TRBJ1-1; D is unclear. This CDR3 comprises 12 residues. Trimming took 5 bases from V and 5 from J, leaving 9 bases between them. Germline V CDR1 and CDR2: SEHNR, FQNEAQ (reference sequence). The entire variable domain, with the rest obtained from reference TRBV7-9 and TRBJ1-1, is as follows: DTGVSQNPRHKITKRGQNVTFRCDPISEHNRLYWYRQTLGQGPEFLTYFQNEAQLEKSRLLSDRFSAERPKGSFSTLEIQRTEQGDSAMYLCASSLGTTEAFFGQGTRLTVV.

V usage is TRBV12-5 and J usage is TRBJ1-1; 10 bases are shared with TRBD1. The CDR3 loop spans 12 amino acids. Germline CDR1 is LGHNT and CDR2 is FRNRAP. Trimming took 6 bases from V and 10 from J; bases not matched to a gene: 5. CDR3 in DNA: TGTGCTAGTGGACCTGGACAGGGGGTAGCTTTCTTT. Translated, it gives CASGPGQGVAFF. The variable domain in full, completed from reference TRBV12-5 and TRBJ1-1, reads DARVTQTPRHKVTEMGQEVTMRCQPILGHNTVFWYRQTMMQGLELLAYFRNRAPLDDSGMPKDRFSAEMPDATLATLKIQPSEPRDSAVYFCASGPGQGVAFFGQGTRLTVV.

The chain carries TRBV5-6 and TRBJ1-6, with TRBD1 as a possible D gene (5 bases). V lost 3 bases, J lost 14 bases, and 21 bases lay in between. Germline lookup yields CDR1 SGHDT and CDR2 YYEEEE. The CDR3 is made up of 15 amino acids. The CDR3 loop reads CASSSPGRELGALHF. CDR3 in DNA: TGTGCCAGCAGCTCACCGGGACGGGAGCTTGGGGCCCTCCACTTT.

The chain joins TRBV3-1 (or the pseudogene TRBV3-2) to TRBJ1-5; D ambiguous. This CDR3 is 15 amino acids long. Germline CDR1 is LGHDT and CDR2 is YNNKEL (reference sequence). Trimming took off 3 bases at V and 4 bases at J, with 13 bases between the two ends. The CDR3 nucleotides are TGTGCCAGCAGCCATCAGCCTCCGGTGAATCAGCCCCAGCATTTT. Translation gives CASSHQPPVNQPQHF.

This clone was detected only once. V is TRBV12-5 and J is TRBJ1-4; 7 bases agree with TRBD1. CDR1 and CDR2 from the germline V gene are LGHNT and FRNRAP. The CDR3 is 15 residues long. Trimming cost V 0 bases and J 6 bases; bases outside gene matches: 4. CDR3 in DNA: TGTGCTAGTGGTTTGGTTCCAGGGGGGGATGAAAAACTGTTTTTT. Amino acid sequence: CASGLVPGGDEKLFF.